This paragraph covers one TCR beta chain sequence. This entry is derived from a study of blood T cells in healthy people across ages. Primers used in a second PCR of roughly 7 to 12 cycles were a sample-barcoded 5' primer and a J-beta primer mix. TCRdb independently ran MiXCR on the 5' RACE reads; one entry per CDR3 protein. The sample has some 1,000,000 distinct CDR3 sequences; approximately 25% are singletons. CDR1 DFQATT and CDR2 SNEGSKA come from the germline V gene (reference sequence). Losses at the gene ends were 5 bases for V and 3 bases for J; bases not matched to a gene: 4. The CDR3 is 13 residues long. In addition, the sample was reused for a study of T cells of mothers and their children. That source notes: All donors were healthy and Caucasian; they were a few mothers and their six children. When mothers and children were related, their normalized repertoire overlap, which was always slightly higher, did not differ significantly from that of unrelated pairs. There was no detection of any persistent microchimeric T cell clones.

Sequencing was performed on blood. The chain carries TRBV20-1 and TRBJ2-5; 9 positions match TRBD2. This clonotype originated in a girl aged 2-10 years in good health. CDR3 region: CSAHLAGKETQYF. Here the CDR3 DNA reads TGCAGTGCTCACCTAGCGGGGAAAGAGACCCAGTACTTC.